These 24 T cell receptor beta chains were sequenced from one sample in a study of blood T cell repertoires in COVID-19. TCRdb's copy holds only in-frame clones and misses some; the assay was immunoSEQ multiplex PCR. Of 50,000 to 70,000 clones listed, more than 75% are singletons. Material for sequencing was peripheral blood. These receptors were collected from a man aged 60 to 75 with active or convalescent COVID-19.

CDR3 nucleotides: TGTGCCACCAGTCTTGGACTAGCGGGAGGGGACAATGAGCAGTTCTTC. Protein sequence: CATSLGLAGGDNEQFF. The chain employs TRBV24-1 and TRBJ2-1; 15 bases are shared with TRBD2. Germline trimming cut 6 bases from V and 5 bases from J; bases unmatched to any gene: 4. The germline V gene has CDR1 KGHDR and CDR2 SFDVKD. The length of the CDR3 is 16 residues.

The J gene is TRBJ1-5, the V gene TRBV4-2, with a tentative D call TRBD1 (5 bases). Germline CDR1 LGHNA, CDR2 YNFKEQ. Between the trimmed V and J ends, which lost 0 bases and 2 bases, there was a span of 8 bases. CDR3 length: 15 residues. The CDR3 DNA follows: TGTGCCAGCAGCCAAGATGGGGGGGGCAATCAGCCCCAGCATTTT. Residues: CASSQDGGGNQPQHF.

This chain joins TRBV5-4 and TRBJ1-3, with D unclear. Between the trimmed V and J ends, which lost 2 bases and 0 bases, there was a span of 6 bases. The CDR3 totals 14 residues. Germline CDR1 SGHNT, CDR2 YYREEE (reference sequence). The CDR3 DNA sequence: TGTGCCAGCAGCTTAAGTAGCTCTGGAAACACCATATATTTT. This sequence encodes CASSLSSSGNTIYF. Variable domain in full (rest from reference TRBV5-4 and TRBJ1-3): ETGVTQSPTHLIKTRGQQVTLRCSSQSGHNTVSWYQQALGQGPQFIFQYYREEENGRGNFPPRFSGLQFPNYSSELNVNALELDDSALYLCASSLSSSGNTIYFGEGSWLTVV.

The chain uses TRBV7-2 and TRBJ2-5; D not certain. The CDR3 contains 12 residues. Germline values: CDR1 SGHTA, CDR2 FQGNSA. Trimming cost V 1 base and J 5 bases, with 5 bases left between them. This CDR3 reads CASSLELETQYF. The CDR3 region has the DNA TGTGCCAGCAGCTTAGAACTGGAGACCCAGTACTTC.

The CDR3 region has the DNA TGTGCCAGCAGTAGCAGGGTTTACAATGAGCAGTTCTTC. Protein: CASSSRVYNEQFF. The genes are TRBV6-2 or TRBV6-3 and TRBJ2-1, with a tentative D call TRBD1 (5 bases). The CDR3 consists of 13 residues. Germline V lookup: CDR1 MNHEY, CDR2 SVGEGT. V was cut by 5 bases and J by 4 bases, with 9 bases left in between.

V usage is TRBV6-6 and J usage is TRBJ2-5; TRBD2 aligns across 7 bases. The CDR3 extends over 15 amino acids. The V gene's germline CDR1 is MNHNY and CDR2 SVGAGI (reference sequence). After removal of 6 bases from V and 1 base from J, the junction contained 8 bases not matched to a gene. The CDR3 reads CASSPRGTTQETQYF. For the CDR3, the DNA is TGTGCCAGCAGCCCCCGTGGGACTACCCAAGAGACCCAGTACTTC.

The rearrangement uses TRBV6-5 and TRBJ2-2, with a tentative D call TRBD2 (5 bases). With 3 bases removed from V and 7 bases from J, the gap between germline ends came to 12 bases. The CDR3 sequence is 14 residues long. Per germline, CDR1 MNHEY and CDR2 SVGAGI. CDR3 sequence (DNA): TGTGCCAGCAGTTATTCGGACCGGGGCGGGGAGCTGTTTTTT. Amino acids: CASSYSDRGGELFF.

The chain joins TRBV2 to TRBJ2-1; 7 bases fit TRBD2. The germline V gene encodes CDR1 SNHLY and CDR2 FYNNEI. The CDR3 consists of 16 residues. The V gene end was trimmed by 2 bases and the J gene end by 3 bases; junction bases not matched to a gene: 7. CDR3 DNA: TGTGCCAGCAGTGAACTAATCAGCGGGAACTACAATGAGCAGTTCTTC. Its protein is CASSELISGNYNEQFF.

This chain links TRBV2 with TRBJ2-7, with TRBD1 matching 7 bases. This CDR3 has 12 residues. CDR1 is SNHLY, CDR2 FYNNEI, per germline. J gave up 9 bases and V 8 bases, and 10 bases lay outside the gene matches. The CDR3: CASGEIRQGQYF. The CDR3 coding sequence is TGTGCCAGCGGAGAAATACGACAGGGGCAGTACTTC.

The chain couples TRBV5-1 to TRBJ2-1; D ambiguous. The CDR3 covers 14 residues. Germline V gene data show CDR1 as SGHRS and CDR2 as YFSETQ. V gave up 1 base and J gave up 5 bases, with 10 bases separating them. DNA of the CDR3: TGCGCCAGCAGCTTGCTACCGGGTCACAATGAGCAGTTCTTC. Its protein product is CASSLLPGHNEQFF. Filled out from reference TRBV5-1 and TRBJ2-1, the complete variable domain reads KAGVTQTPRYLIKTRGQQVTLSCSPISGHRSVSWYQQTPGQGLQFLFEYFSETQRNKGNFPGRFSGRQFSNSRSEMNVSTLELGDSALYLCASSLLPGHNEQFFGPGTRLTVL.

The chain recombines TRBV28 with TRBJ1-6; the match to TRBD1 covers 9 bases. In germline, CDR1 is MDHEN, CDR2 SYDVKM. CDR3 length equals 16 residues. Trimming removed 5 bases from V and 6 bases from J; junction bases left unmatched: 8. CDR3 residues: CASSTPGTGSNSPLHF. The CDR3 region has the DNA TGTGCCAGCAGTACCCCCGGGACAGGGAGTAATTCACCCCTCCACTTT.

Written as DNA, the CDR3 is TGCGCCAGCAGCCTAGGGATAGCGGGGGCGGCCTACAATGAGCAGTTCTTC. Its translation is CASSLGIAGAAYNEQFF. The chain combines TRBV4-3 with TRBJ2-1, with 9 bases aligning to TRBD2. Germline CDR1 reads LGHNA; CDR2 reads YSLEER. The CDR3 covers 17 residues. The ends lost 4 bases at V and 2 bases at J; junction bases unmatched: 9.

The chain couples TRBV19 to TRBJ2-2, with 7 bases aligning to TRBD2. Germline CDR1 and CDR2: LNHDA and SQIVND (reference sequence). CDR3 length: 16 amino acids. V shed 5 bases, J shed 0 bases, and the junction held 6 bases outside the gene matches. CDR3 sequence reads: CASSPRAGPNTGELFF. CDR3 nucleotides: TGTGCCAGTAGTCCCCGAGCGGGGCCGAACACCGGGGAGCTGTTTTTT.

This chain connects TRBV6-6 to TRBJ1-1; D may be TRBD1 (6 bases). With 4 bases removed from V and 8 bases from J, the gap between germline ends came to 11 bases. The CDR3 has 12 amino acids. From germline, CDR1 is MNHNY and CDR2 SVGAGI (reference sequence). CDR3 coding DNA: TGTGCCAGCAGTTTACTGGGGACAGAAGCTTTCTTT. Encoded protein: CASSLLGTEAFF.

The CDR3 loop reads CASSLGGSYNQPQHF. The CDR3 DNA is TGTGCCAGCAGCCTGGGGGGGTCCTACAATCAGCCCCAGCATTTT. This chain connects TRBV9 to TRBJ1-5; a possible D gene is TRBD1 (5 bases). Trimming took off 4 bases at V and 3 bases at J, with 14 bases between the two ends. Looked up from germline, CDR1 is SGDLS and CDR2 is YYNGEE. CDR3 length: 15 amino acids.

The chain has TRBV3-1 (or the pseudogene TRBV3-2) and TRBJ1-1, with 10 bases that match TRBD1. The CDR3 length is 14 residues. Germline CDR1 is LGHDT and CDR2 is YNNKEL (reference sequence). Trimming took 1 base from V and 10 from J; bases not matched to a gene: 6. The CDR3 loop is CASSQVGQGGRAFF. Here the CDR3 DNA reads TGTGCCAGCAGCCAAGTTGGACAGGGGGGGAGAGCTTTCTTT.

The rearrangement links TRBV12-3 or TRBV12-4 to TRBJ1-3, with D possibly TRBD1 on 6 matching bases. This CDR3 spans 13 amino acids. The ends were cut back, 6 bases at V and 4 bases at J, with 10 bases in the middle. The CDR3 nucleotides read TGTGCCAGCAGCAGACAGGTGGGAAACACCATATATTTT. As protein: CASSRQVGNTIYF.

The chain recombines TRBV5-5 with TRBJ1-2; D is uncertain. Deletions cut 3 bases from V and 8 bases from J, with 11 bases between. CDR3 size: 12 residues. CDR1 is SGHKS, CDR2 YYEKEE, per germline (reference sequence). CDR3 coding DNA: TGTGCCAGCAGCTCGCCTTTTCAGGGCTACACCTTC. The encoded protein is CASSSPFQGYTF.

V and J are TRBV27 and TRBJ2-7, with 7 bases that match TRBD1. CDR1 MNHEY and CDR2 SMNVEV come from the germline V gene (reference sequence). The length of the CDR3 is 13 residues. J lost 7 bases, V lost 6 bases, and 9 bases had no gene match. The CDR3 sequence is CASRPRGLGEQYF. The CDR3, as DNA: TGTGCCAGCAGGCCCAGGGGGTTGGGGGAGCAGTACTTC.

This clone turned up a few times. The rearrangement joins TRBV3-1 (or the pseudogene TRBV3-2) to TRBJ1-6, with 7 positions matching TRBD1. The CDR3 is 18 residues long. Unmatched junction bases numbered 8, after V lost 3 bases and J lost 0 bases. Germline V gene data show CDR1 as LGHDT and CDR2 as YNNKEL (reference sequence). The CDR3 loop is CASSQAGQASSYNSPLHF. CDR3 DNA: TGTGCCAGCAGCCAGGCTGGACAGGCGAGCTCCTATAATTCACCCCTCCACTTT.

The chain couples TRBV9 to TRBJ2-7, with 7 bases that match TRBD2. The germline V gene has CDR1 SGDLS and CDR2 YYNGEE. V lost 0 bases and J lost 1; bases outside the gene matches: 4. The CDR3 consists of 15 residues. CDR3 bases: TGTGCCAGCAGCGTAGCAAGCGGGGATTCCTACGAGCAGTACTTC. This codes for CASSVASGDSYEQYF.

This sequence joins TRBV10-1 and TRBJ2-7; 7 bases are a match to TRBD1. Germline CDR1 WNHNN, CDR2 SYGVQD (reference sequence). CDR3 length: 14 amino acids. Trimming took 4 bases from V and 3 from J; bases not matched to a gene: 6. CDR3 nucleotide sequence: TGCGCCAGCAGTGGCCGAGGGGGCAACTACGAGCAGTACTTC. Translating it yields CASSGRGGNYEQYF.

V gene TRBV6-2 or TRBV6-3 combines with J gene TRBJ1-5; 7 nucleotides align to TRBD1. The V gene's germline CDR1 is MNHEY and CDR2 SVGEGT. Losses at the gene ends were 0 bases for V and 5 bases for J; bases not matched to a gene: 10. This CDR3 has 17 residues. The CDR3 reads CASSYSFHTGVHQPQHF. Written as DNA, the CDR3 is TGTGCCAGCAGTTACTCCTTCCACACAGGGGTCCATCAGCCCCAGCATTTT.

The V call is TRBV5-4, the J call TRBJ2-5; tentatively, D is TRBD1 (6 bases). The CDR3 consists of 14 residues. CDR1 and CDR2 (germline): SGHNT, YYREEE (reference sequence). V lost 2 bases, J lost 5 bases, and 13 bases lay in between. The CDR3 nucleotides are TGTGCCAGCAGCTTCAGGAACAGGGAGGAGACCCAGTACTTC. Amino acids: CASSFRNREETQYF.